The T cell receptor beta chain under discussion was sequenced for a study of human T cells and chemical hapten exposure. Study in general: Per-sample TCR yield variation was attributed mainly to small pooled library volume differences. Study outcomes and limitations: TCRs whose frequency exceeded 1 in 1000 remained the same following DPC sensitization.

This sample's time point: healthy volunteer bleed at 2 weeks. Unfractionated whole blood yielded the extracted total RNA. Individual cDNA molecules in this library carried unique molecular identifiers. As handled by the study authors: Sample-level TCR yields exhibited a median of approximately 88,000, with a range of about 20,000 to 750,000. TCRdb itself ran the RACE reads through MiXCR, one entry per CDR3 protein. The V and J calls here are based on TCRdb, not the publication. Counted here are about 130,000 distinct CDR3 sequences, about 9.4% occurring once; the ten biggest clones make up roughly 1.6%. Of note for this clonotype: Its antigen is not known.

V lost 7 bases to trimming and J lost 7 bases; unmatched junction nucleotides: 15. Germline loops: CDR1 MRHNA, CDR2 SNTAGT. The CDR3 totals 16 residues. Sequencing was done on a sample of whole blood. The sequence was collected from a male donor in good health. Some clones in this sample may be carry-over from other donors' samples. The chain recombines TRBV6-4 with TRBJ1-5, with 8 bases aligning to TRBD1. This chain's CDR3 is CASNPRGQGSLQPQHF. The CDR3 DNA follows: TGTGCCAGCAACCCCAGAGGACAGGGTAGTCTGCAGCCCCAGCATTTT.